This TCR beta chain was identified in a study of early T cells in non-severe SARS-CoV-2 infection. Whole-study context: The input, bulk RNA from unsorted whole blood, was sequenced, and chains were unpaired. Study observations and caveats: VDJdb-based annotation leaned toward anti-spike CD8 responses and missed private and CD4 specificities.

The CDR3 length is 13 residues. Trimming removed 6 bases at V and 0 bases at J, with 8 bases between. Germline V gene data show CDR1 as SEHNR and CDR2 as FQNEAQ (reference sequence). Comments on this clonotype: The antigen is undetermined.

As part of library construction, unique molecular identifiers were attached to individual cDNA molecules. TCRdb processed the 5' RACE reads anew with MiXCR; each CDR3 protein has one entry. Here the sample spans roughly 70,000 distinct CDR3 sequences, 18% being singletons. This specimen was whole blood, taken at baseline. The sequence was obtained from an adult who was a healthcare worker with PCR-confirmed SARS-CoV-2 infection or an uninfected control (not recorded which). The chain combines TRBV7-9 with TRBJ2-5; D is undetermined. The CDR3 sequence: CASRTTNQETQYF. CDR3 nucleotide sequence: TGTGCCAGCAGAACGACAAACCAAGAGACCCAGTACTTC.